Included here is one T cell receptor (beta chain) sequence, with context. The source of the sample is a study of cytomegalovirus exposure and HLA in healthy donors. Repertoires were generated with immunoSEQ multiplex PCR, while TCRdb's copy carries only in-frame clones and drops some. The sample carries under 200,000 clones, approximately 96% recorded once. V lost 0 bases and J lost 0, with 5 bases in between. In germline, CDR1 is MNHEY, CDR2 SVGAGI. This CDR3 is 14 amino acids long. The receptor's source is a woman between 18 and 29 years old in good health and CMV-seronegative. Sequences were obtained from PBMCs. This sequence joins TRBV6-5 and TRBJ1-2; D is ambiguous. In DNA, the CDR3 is TGTGCCAGCAGTTACTCTAGCCCTAACTATGGCTACACCTTC. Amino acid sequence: CASSYSSPNYGYTF.